A single sample gave rise to the 18 T cell receptor beta chains below, sequenced in a study of T cells in Graves' hyperthyroidism and ophthalmopathy. There were TCR beta CDR3 regions amplified from RNA transcripts. TCR CDR3 underwent first-round RT-PCR with the HTBI primer set. MiXCR, run by TCRdb on the multiplex PCR reads, gives a single entry per CDR3 protein. Of under 300,000 distinct CDR3 sequences in the sample, 13% were seen once. What was sequenced was blood. The receptors originated from a woman in her 30s with Graves' hyperthyroidism that later progressed to Graves' ophthalmopathy.

This clonotype appeared many times. The rearrangement links TRBV27 to TRBJ2-7, with D possibly TRBD1 on 5 matching bases. V lost 3 bases and J 3 bases, leaving 9 bases between the germline ends. This CDR3 comprises 13 residues. Germline CDR1 is MNHEY and CDR2 is SMNVEV (reference sequence). This chain's CDR3 is CASSFVGDYEQYF. CDR3 DNA: TGTGCCAGCAGTTTTGTAGGGGACTACGAGCAGTACTTC.

In this sample, this clonotype turned up many times. The chain joins TRBV6-2 or TRBV6-3 to TRBJ1-1, with 8 bases lining up with TRBD1. Germline-derived CDR1 and CDR2 are MNHEY and SVGEGT. This CDR3 region has 14 residues. V dropped 2 bases and J dropped 1; count of bases not matched to a gene: 0. The CDR3 sequence: CASSYGTGNTEAFF. The CDR3 DNA reads TGTGCCAGCAGTTACGGGACAGGGAACACTGAAGCTTTCTTT.

This clonotype was found a few times. The rearrangement uses TRBV19 and TRBJ1-5; D remains ambiguous. The germline CDR1 and CDR2 sequences are LNHDA and SQIVND (reference sequence). The V end was cut by 5 bases, the J end by 8 bases, with 16 bases between. The CDR3 totals 14 residues. The DNA for the CDR3 is TGTGCCAGTAGTCGACATATGTCCGAGGAGCCCCAGCATTTT. Translation: CASSRHMSEEPQHF.

This clonotype has at least ten counts. V and J are TRBV7-9 and TRBJ2-2, with D possibly TRBD2 on 6 matching bases. The CDR3 has 14 amino acids. Trimming took 4 bases from V and 1 from J, leaving 7 bases between them. The germline V gene encodes CDR1 SEHNR and CDR2 FQNEAQ (reference sequence). The CDR3, as DNA: TGTGCCAGCAGCTCGGGAGAGAACACCGGGGAGCTGTTTTTT. It encodes CASSSGENTGELFF.

This clonotype was recorded at least ten times. This chain uses TRBV6-2 or TRBV6-3 with TRBJ2-1, with TRBD2 matching over 7 bases. Germline CDR1 reads MNHEY; CDR2 reads SVGEGT. V gave up 7 bases and J gave up 2 bases; unmatched junction bases: 11. The CDR3 contains 16 residues. CDR3 amino acids: CASNKEASGTYNEQFF. The CDR3 DNA follows: TGTGCCAGCAACAAGGAGGCTAGCGGTACCTACAATGAGCAGTTCTTC.

The J gene is TRBJ2-1, the V gene TRBV20-1; 9 bases match TRBD2. The CDR3 consists of 13 residues. Germline CDR1 DFQATT, CDR2 SNEGSKA (reference sequence). The V and J ends lost 2 bases and 8 bases, in that order; junction bases with no gene match: 4. The CDR3 DNA reads TGCAGTGCTAGACTAGCGGGAAGGGATGAGCAGTTCTTC. Encoded protein: CSARLAGRDEQFF.

At least ten counts were recorded for this clonotype. The rearrangement joins TRBV5-6 to TRBJ2-2; the D call may be TRBD1 or TRBD2 (5 bases each). CDR3 length equals 16 residues. The germline gives CDR1 SGHDT, CDR2 YYEEEE. Trimming stripped 3 bases from V and 0 bases from J, with 12 bases between. The CDR3, as DNA: TGTGCCAGCAGCTGGACTGGGACCGCGAACACCGGGGAGCTGTTTTTT. Translating gives CASSWTGTANTGELFF.

This chain connects TRBV6-2 or TRBV6-3 to TRBJ1-4; the D gene is possibly TRBD1 (5 bases). V was pared by 2 bases and J by 8 bases, with 15 bases between. The CDR3 is 15 amino acids. Germline CDR1 and CDR2: MNHEY and SVGEGT. The CDR3 sequence: CASSYPRTNKEKLFF. The DNA of the CDR3 is TGTGCCAGCAGTTACCCAAGGACAAATAAAGAAAAACTGTTTTTT.

For this clonotype: A much larger clone is a single base away; this may be a read error. The chain has TRBV24-1 and TRBJ1-1; a possible D gene is TRBD1 (5 bases). The CDR3 has 13 amino acids. CDR1 KGHDR and CDR2 SFDVKD come from the germline V gene. V lost 4 bases, J lost 5 bases, and 10 bases lay in between. CDR3 in amino acids: CATSEAGSTEAFF. The DNA for the CDR3 is TGTGCCACCAGTGAGGCAGGGAGTACTGAAGCTTTCTTT.

Notes on this clonotype: Since a much larger clone is just one base distant, this may be a read error. The CDR3 is CASSLPQGGCTF. In DNA, the CDR3 is TGTGCCAGCAGTTTACCCCAGGGAGGCTGCACCTTC. V is TRBV6-5 and J is TRBJ1-2, with TRBD1 as a possible D gene (5 bases). The CDR3 is 12 amino acids. Germline assignment: CDR1 MNHEY and CDR2 SVGAGI.

The J gene is TRBJ2-2, the V gene TRBV6-2 or TRBV6-3; TRBD2 matches at 8 bases. Per the germline V gene, CDR1 is MNHEY and CDR2 is SVGEGT. The CDR3 sequence is 18 residues long. Germline trimming cut 6 bases from V and 0 bases from J; bases unmatched to any gene: 12. CDR3 sequence: CASRSLKGGRSNTGELFF. CDR3 nucleotides: TGTGCCAGCAGGTCCCTGAAGGGCGGGAGGTCGAACACCGGGGAGCTGTTTTTT.

This clonotype was detected ten times or more. The J gene is TRBJ1-1, the V gene TRBV28, with D perhaps matching TRBD1 (6 bases). Germline assignment: CDR1 MDHEN and CDR2 SYDVKM. CDR3 length equals 16 residues. The V gene lost 5 bases and the J gene lost 1 base, with 17 bases spanning the gap. The CDR3 nucleotides are TGTGCCAGCAGTCCCAGAGGACAGTTCTCGAACACTGAAGCTTTCTTT. This codes for CASSPRGQFSNTEAFF. The full variable domain, its missing parts supplied by reference TRBV28 and TRBJ1-1, is DVKVTQSSRYLVKRTGEKVFLECVQDMDHENMFWYRQDPGLGLRLIYFSYDVKMKEKGDIPEGYSVSREKKERFSLILESASTNQTSMYLCASSPRGQFSNTEAFFGQGTRLTVV.

This clonotype was found many times. The gene calls are TRBV28 and TRBJ1-1; D remains unclear. The CDR3 contains 12 residues. Trimming left V 3 bases short and J 1 base short, with 3 bases between. Per germline, CDR1 MDHEN and CDR2 SYDVKM. The CDR3 bases are TGTGCCAGCAGTTTTGCGAACACTGAAGCTTTCTTT. This translates into CASSFANTEAFF.

This clonotype has a count of ten or more. In nucleotides, the CDR3 is TGTGCCAGCAGCTTAGCGCAAAGGACAGGGGTGGGTCAGCCCCAGCATTTT. Protein: CASSLAQRTGVGQPQHF. The rearrangement joins TRBV7-2 to TRBJ1-5, with TRBD1 identical over 9 bases. V was clipped by 0 bases and J by 6 bases; unmatched bases: 9. CDR1 and CDR2 from the germline V gene are SGHTA and FQGNSA. The CDR3 runs to 17 residues. Full variable domain (rest looked up from reference TRBV7-2 and TRBJ1-5): GAGVSQSPSNKVTEKGKDVELRCDPISGHTALYWYRQSLGQGLEFLIYFQGNSAPDKSGLPSDRFSAERTGGSVSTLTIQRTQQEDSAVYLCASSLAQRTGVGQPQHFGDGTRLSIL.

The chain employs TRBV19 and TRBJ2-7, with 9 bases matching TRBD1. The CDR3 totals 13 residues. The germline V gene has CDR1 LNHDA and CDR2 SQIVND (reference sequence). The J segment lost 6 bases and the V segment lost 1 base, leaving 1 base of the junction unmatched. CDR3 bases: TGTGCCAGTAGTATAGGGACAGGGGTCGAGCAGTACTTC. It translates to CASSIGTGVEQYF.

This clonotype was recorded at least ten times. The chain uses TRBV6-1 and TRBJ1-2, with 9 bases aligning to TRBD1. The CDR3 runs 12 residues. CDR1 is MNHNS, CDR2 SASEGT, per germline. With 5 bases clipped from V and 7 bases from J, the junction kept 2 bases outside the gene matches. CDR3 DNA: TGTGCCAGCAGTTGGACAGGGGCTGGCTACACCTTC. As protein: CASSWTGAGYTF.

This clonotype was found many times. The chain uses TRBV6-2 or TRBV6-3 and TRBJ2-5; tentatively, D is TRBD1 (7 bases). Looked up from germline, CDR1 is MNHEY and CDR2 is SVGEGT. The CDR3 is 15 residues long. V lost 5 bases and J lost 5, with 18 bases in between. CDR3 sequence (DNA): TGTGCCAGCAGTCGAGCCACGACAGGGAGGGAGACCCAGTACTTC. Protein sequence: CASSRATTGRETQYF.

This clonotype was found many times. The chain joins TRBV7-9 to TRBJ2-5; D is undetermined. Germline CDR1 SEHNR, CDR2 FQNEAQ (reference sequence). The CDR3 contains 14 residues. V lost 1 base, J lost 5 bases, and 11 bases lay in between. The CDR3 reads CASSLEVQLETQYF. CDR3 nucleotide sequence: TGTGCCAGCAGCTTAGAAGTGCAATTGGAGACCCAGTACTTC.